Detailed here is one T cell receptor beta chain. This clonotype came up a few times. The specificity of this receptor is unknown. Per-base quality was not reported, and no clone a single base away is much larger than it. The TCR beta CDR3 regions were amplified from RNA transcripts. A first-round RT-PCR of the TCR CDR3 used the HTBI primer set with the Qiagen OneStep RT-PCR kit. A second multiplex PCR round built the libraries, followed by size selection and purification. Libraries were sequenced paired-end with 100 bp reads on an Illumina HiSeq2000. As for how the authors treated the data: SOAPnuke was used to process the raw data, with reads discarded if the reads contained adapters or uncalled bases, had a mean Phred below 15, or lacked an exact constant-primer or identifier match. COPE v1.2.5 was used to merge high-quality paired reads, and clonotypes were defined as unique nucleotide sequences. MiTCR v1.1 was used to align clonotypes to the IMGT TRBV, TRBD and TRBJ reference segments. Analysis was restricted to V-J combinations with a frequency above 0.0001, which covered over 98% of repertoires. A TCS score was defined as the ratio between F50 (clonal expansion) and ExV (chaos), using BLOSUM62-based TCRdist between CDR3 peptides within each V-J. Welch's t-statistics and random forest reduced approximately 520 V-J features to roughly 13, which were used in a naive Bayes classifier (R e1071). TCRdb cleaned the public reads at Q25 with fastp, built clones with MiXCR and kept in-frame beta chains. Entries are consolidated by CDR3 protein sequence, retaining the most common genes and DNA. The V and J calls here are based on TCRdb, not the publication. Present in this sample are more than 350,000 distinct CDR3 sequences, under 15% of which were seen just once. About 30% of the sample goes to the ten largest clones.

Spanning cysteine to phenylalanine, the CDR3 consists of 17 amino acids. Only the CDR3 region is kept as DNA, spanning 51 bases read in frame from base 1. From a lookup of the germline V gene, CDR1 and CDR2 are SGHTA and FQGNSA. The junction carries 16 bases between V and J, which are trimmed by 1 base and 4 bases respectively. These data originate in a study of T cells in Graves' hyperthyroidism and ophthalmopathy (dated by TCRdb to about 2019). Study-wide context: Peripheral blood samples were taken at initial diagnosis, before any treatment was given. Prospective prediction of ophthalmopathy was tested in an independent validation cohort of 18 to 20 hyperthyroidism patients and 17 patients who later progressed to ophthalmopathy. The roughly 91 discovery patients were randomly divided into training and test sets at a 7:3 ratio. TCR V-J signatures able to tell the groups apart were searched for in a discovery cohort of some 100 patients, of whom fewer than 45 had Graves' ophthalmopathy and more than 55 had stable Graves' hyperthyroidism. Once sampling was done, hyperthyroidism patients were given methimazole at a starting dose of 30 mg daily, whereas ophthalmopathy patients were given high-dose intravenous methylprednisolone. The study also compared thyroid tissue and blood T-cell repertoires from about 6 Graves' hyperthyroidism patients. TCR Vbeta CDR3 sequencing of some 140 peripheral blood samples (around 45 ophthalmopathy, around 80 hyperthyroidism and approximately 17 progressor patients) is reported in the paper.

Study-level results and caveats: Most expanded thyroid clonotypes (frequency above 0.001) were also detected in blood, a finding suggesting that blood repertoires may reflect thyroid immune responses. A 13 V-J signature model separated ophthalmopathy from stable hyperthyroidism, with around 90% sensitivity and 81.08% specificity in cross-validation and 80%/75% in testing. Sample size was not statistically predetermined, and blinding of investigators to group allocation was not performed. In validation, the model predicted progression to ophthalmopathy with approximately 71% sensitivity and less than 75% specificity, a median of 6.5 months before onset.

Stable Graves' hyperthyroidism was defined as the absence of progression to ophthalmopathy over 18 months of follow-up. Hyperthyroidism patients were newly diagnosed, had a disease duration of under 2 months, and were aged 18 to 65 years. The study excluded patients with uncontrolled infections, other autoimmune diseases, pregnancy or lactation. Clinical symptoms, serum thyroxine and TRAb, thyroid ultrasound, and orbital computed tomography formed the basis for the diagnoses. PBMCs were isolated from about 10 ml of fresh peripheral blood by Ficoll-Paque density gradient centrifugation. Total RNA was extracted using Trizol reagent, and RNA quality was assessed on an Agilent 2100 Bioanalyzer.

The rearrangement joined TRBV7-2 to TRBJ2-2; the D call could be TRBD1 or TRBD2, with each sharing 5 bases. The origin of this receptor is a woman aged 30 to 39 with Graves' hyperthyroidism. The sequenced sample was blood. The DNA reads TGTGCCAGCAGCTTAGAGGTGTCAGGGCTAGCCACCGGGGAGCTGTTTTTT. It specifies CASSLEVSGLATGELFF.